Listed here are 31 T cell receptor beta chains from one sample, sequenced in a study of PD-L1 blockade in urothelial cancer. Time point noted: pretreatment peripheral blood. Repertoires were generated with immunoSEQ multiplex PCR, while TCRdb's copy carries only in-frame clones and drops some. The sample carries tens of thousands of clones, 80% to 85% recorded once. The source material was PBMCs, sampled around atezolizumab (anti-PD-L1) treatment. The receptors derive from a woman aged 65 to 85 with urothelial cancer.

The chain is built from TRBV6-4 and TRBJ2-1; TRBD1 agrees at 11 bases. This CDR3 spans 12 amino acids. Trimming at V came to 10 bases and at J to 9 bases, leaving 5 bases not matched to a gene. Per the germline V gene, CDR1 is MRHNA and CDR2 is SNTAGT. CDR3 region: CATGQGAGEQFF. The DNA for the CDR3 is TGTGCCACCGGACAGGGGGCCGGTGAGCAGTTCTTC.

V is TRBV18 and J is TRBJ2-7; 11 nucleotides agree with TRBD1. The CDR3 runs to 14 residues. CDR1 is KGHSH and CDR2 is LQKENI in the germline V gene. Trimming at V came to 0 bases and at J to 6 bases, leaving 1 base not matched to a gene. This chain's CDR3 is CASSPPGQGVEQYF. The CDR3 DNA is TGTGCCAGCTCACCACCGGGACAGGGGGTCGAGCAGTACTTC.

V gene TRBV6-5 combines with J gene TRBJ2-4, with 8 bases lining up with TRBD1. Germline V gene data show CDR1 as MNHEY and CDR2 as SVGAGI. This CDR3 has 15 amino acids. Trimming at V came to 6 bases and at J to 10 bases, leaving 14 bases not matched to a gene. CDR3: CASSPRQGLIGIQYF. CDR3 coding DNA: TGTGCCAGCAGCCCCCGACAGGGGTTAATTGGGATTCAGTACTTC.

The rearrangement uses TRBV5-1 and TRBJ2-1, with 11 nucleotides matching TRBD2. V lost 5 bases to trimming and J lost 2 bases; unmatched junction nucleotides: 3. Per the germline V gene, CDR1 is SGHRS and CDR2 is YFSETQ. This CDR3 is built from 15 residues. The CDR3 DNA is TGCGCCAGCAGGTTAGCGGGAGGGCCCTACAATGAGCAGTTCTTC. Its translation is CASRLAGGPYNEQFF.

The V gene is TRBV11-3, the J gene TRBJ2-1; 8 nucleotides agree with TRBD1. Germline CDR1 reads SGHNT; CDR2 reads YENEEA. There are 15 residues in the CDR3. V lost 3 bases and J lost 0; bases outside the gene matches: 1. CDR3 amino acids: CASSLGTGSYNEQFF. Here the CDR3 DNA reads TGTGCCAGCAGCTTGGGGACAGGCTCCTACAATGAGCAGTTCTTC.

The rearrangement joins TRBV15 to TRBJ1-1; D not certain. Per germline, CDR1 LNHNV and CDR2 YYDKDF (reference sequence). This CDR3 is built from 14 residues. The V end was cut by 8 bases, the J end by 0 bases, with 13 bases between. The CDR3 DNA sequence: TGTGCCACCGCCGACCGGGGAGTGAACACTGAAGCTTTCTTT. Amino acid sequence: CATADRGVNTEAFF.

The chain joins TRBV2 to TRBJ1-1; no firm D call. This CDR3 has 14 amino acids. Germline CDR1 reads SNHLY; CDR2 reads FYNNEI. Trimming stripped 3 bases from V and 3 bases from J, with 11 bases between. In DNA form, the CDR3 reads TGTGCCAGCAGTGATCCGGGGAGGGACACTGAAGCTTTCTTT. Residues: CASSDPGRDTEAFF.

The chain uses TRBV5-1 and TRBJ1-3; D is ambiguous. This CDR3 is 16 amino acids long. Trimming pared 4 bases from V and 3 bases from J, leaving 17 bases between. The germline CDR1 and CDR2 sequences are SGHRS and YFSETQ. The CDR3 nucleotides are TGCGCCAGCAGCATTGATGATTCGGACTATGGAAACACCATATATTTT. Its translation is CASSIDDSDYGNTIYF.

This sequence joins TRBV4-1 and TRBJ2-7; D remains unclear. Germline values: CDR1 MGHRA, CDR2 YSYEKL. V shed 1 base and J shed 2 bases, with 12 bases lying between them. CDR3 length equals 15 residues. CDR3 sequence: CASSQGATITYEQYF. As DNA, the CDR3 is TGCGCCAGCAGCCAAGGGGCGACAATTACCTACGAGCAGTACTTC.

V gene TRBV9 combines with J gene TRBJ2-1, with D maybe TRBD2 (6 bases). Trimming removed 2 bases at V and 1 base at J, with 10 bases between. This CDR3 region has 15 residues. The germline gives CDR1 SGDLS, CDR2 YYNGEE. The CDR3 protein is CASSVWGDSYNEQFF. CDR3 DNA sequence: TGTGCCAGCAGCGTTTGGGGGGATTCCTACAATGAGCAGTTCTTC.

This clone was found once. The chain uses TRBV5-1 and TRBJ2-1, with D possibly matching TRBD1 (6 bases). The V and J ends lost 2 bases and 0 bases respectively, with 12 bases between them. The CDR3 has 16 amino acids. Germline values: CDR1 SGHRS, CDR2 YFSETQ. CDR3 sequence reads: CASSFRQVRSYNEQFF. For the CDR3, the DNA is TGCGCCAGCAGCTTTCGACAGGTCCGCTCCTACAATGAGCAGTTCTTC.

This chain joins TRBV7-9 and TRBJ1-2, with a tentative D call TRBD1 (6 bases). This CDR3 is built from 13 residues. V was cut by 5 bases and J by 2 bases, with 9 bases left in between. Germline-derived CDR1 and CDR2 are SEHNR and FQNEAQ (reference sequence). CDR3 in amino acids: CASSPDRNYGYTF. CDR3 in DNA: TGTGCCAGCAGCCCGGACAGAAACTATGGCTACACCTTC.

By sample share, this clone is medium-sized. The J gene is TRBJ2-1, the V gene TRBV9; weak D call: TRBD2 (5 bases). The CDR3 has 13 residues. Germline V gene sequence: CDR1 SGDLS, CDR2 YYNGEE. With 4 bases removed from V and 7 bases from J, the gap between germline ends came to 12 bases. The CDR3: CASSPISGNEQFF. CDR3 bases: TGTGCCAGCAGCCCGATATCGGGGAATGAGCAGTTCTTC.

The chain combines TRBV6-1 with TRBJ2-7; D may be TRBD1 (5 bases). The CDR3 spans 15 residues. Germline V CDR1 and CDR2: MNHNS, SASEGT. Between the trimmed V and J ends, which lost 6 bases and 0 bases, there was a span of 15 bases. Here the CDR3 reads CASREIGVTSYEQYF. In DNA form, the CDR3 reads TGTGCCAGCAGAGAAATAGGGGTGACCTCCTACGAGCAGTACTTC.

This clone was picked up one time. The chain is built from TRBV30 and TRBJ2-2; 8 positions agree with TRBD1. Losses at the gene ends were 8 bases for V and 7 bases for J; bases not matched to a gene: 9. This CDR3 has 13 residues. Germline CDR1 GTSNPN, CDR2 SVGIG (reference sequence). CDR3 sequence reads: CAARQGSHGELFF. CDR3 nucleotides: TGTGCCGCGCGACAGGGGTCTCACGGGGAGCTGTTTTTT.

The chain recombines TRBV19 with TRBJ2-3; 8 bases fit TRBD2. The V segment lost 6 bases and the J segment 5 bases; nucleotides outside the gene matches: 7. Germline-derived CDR1 and CDR2 are LNHDA and SQIVND (reference sequence). The CDR3 contains 14 residues. CDR3: CASRRAGVIDTQYF. CDR3 nucleotides: TGTGCCAGTAGAAGAGCGGGAGTTATAGATACGCAGTATTTT.

This chain connects TRBV6-1 to TRBJ1-5; 8 positions agree with TRBD1. The germline V gene has CDR1 MNHNS and CDR2 SASEGT. V was clipped by 6 bases and J by 1 base; unmatched bases: 2. The CDR3 consists of 14 residues. The CDR3 coding sequence is TGTGCCAGCAGGGGACAGGTGAGCAATCAGCCCCAGCATTTT. Amino acid sequence: CASRGQVSNQPQHF.

The genes are TRBV18 and TRBJ2-7; 8 bases are shared with TRBD1. There are 14 residues in the CDR3. In germline, CDR1 is KGHSH, CDR2 LQKENI. V shed 2 bases and J 6 bases; nucleotides not matched to a gene: 6. CDR3 in amino acids: CASSPGTGVSEQYF. The CDR3 nucleotides are TGTGCCAGCTCACCAGGGACAGGCGTCTCCGAGCAGTACTTC.

This clone occurred a few times. V gene TRBV4-2 combines with J gene TRBJ2-3; weak D call: TRBD2 (6 bases). This CDR3 has 14 residues. The V gene's germline CDR1 is LGHNA and CDR2 YNFKEQ. V lost 0 bases to trimming and J lost 5 bases, with 9 bases between them. DNA of the CDR3: TGTGCCAGCAGCCAAGATCCCGGGGGAGATACGCAGTATTTT. It specifies CASSQDPGGDTQYF.

The chain recombines TRBV15 with TRBJ2-3, with D possibly TRBD1 on 5 matching bases. The germline V and J ends were trimmed by 0 bases and 4 bases, with 11 bases remaining between them. CDR3 length: 15 amino acids. Germline CDR1 and CDR2: LNHNV and YYDKDF (reference sequence). CDR3 DNA: TGTGCCACCAGCAGAGAGGGGCCCCGTGCAGATACGCAGTATTTT. Residues: CATSREGPRADTQYF.

This clone appeared a single time. V usage is TRBV9 and J usage is TRBJ2-5; 12 nucleotides line up with TRBD2. The CDR3 sequence is 18 residues long. J was trimmed by 2 bases and V by 0 bases; bases with no gene match: 8. Germline lookup yields CDR1 SGDLS and CDR2 YYNGEE. The CDR3 here is CASSVALGLAGLQETQYF. In DNA, the CDR3 is TGTGCCAGCAGCGTAGCTCTCGGACTAGCGGGATTACAAGAGACCCAGTACTTC.

The genes are TRBV20-1 and TRBJ2-1, with D tentatively TRBD2 (5 bases). Germline V gives CDR1 DFQATT, CDR2 SNEGSKA (reference sequence). Between the trimmed V and J ends, which lost 5 bases and 12 bases, there was a span of 14 bases. The CDR3 sequence is 11 residues long. CDR3 in amino acids: CSAQRVGPQFF. CDR3 in DNA: TGCAGTGCTCAGAGGGTCGGACCGCAGTTCTTC.

The chain couples TRBV11-2 to TRBJ2-5, with 8 bases identical to TRBD1. The V gene's germline CDR1 is SGHAT and CDR2 FQNNGV. The V gene end was trimmed by 3 bases and the J gene end by 5 bases; junction bases not matched to a gene: 5. This CDR3 has 14 residues. The CDR3 loop reads CASSFRTGLETQYF. Here the CDR3 DNA reads TGTGCCAGCAGCTTCAGGACAGGGCTGGAGACCCAGTACTTC.

This chain joins TRBV10-3 and TRBJ1-1; 8 bases agree with TRBD1. CDR1 and CDR2 from the germline V gene are ENHRY and SYGVKD. The CDR3 extends over 15 amino acids. V shed 6 bases and J 2 bases; nucleotides not matched to a gene: 8. In DNA form, the CDR3 reads TGTGCCATCAGCCCGACAGGGGTTCTCAACACTGAAGCTTTCTTT. It encodes CAISPTGVLNTEAFF.

The rearrangement links TRBV19 to TRBJ2-2, with 11 bases matching TRBD2. From germline, CDR1 is LNHDA and CDR2 SQIVND (reference sequence). CDR3 length: 14 amino acids. V lost 10 bases, J lost 4 bases, and 5 bases stayed unmatched. The DNA for the CDR3 is TGTGCCACCCGACTAGCGGGGACCACCGGGGAGCTGTTTTTT. It translates to CATRLAGTTGELFF.

The chain uses TRBV7-2 and TRBJ2-1; 12 positions agree with TRBD2. The CDR3 loop spans 13 amino acids. Unmatched junction bases numbered 3, after V lost 11 bases and J lost 4 bases. The germline CDR1 and CDR2 sequences are SGHTA and FQGNSA. CDR3 nucleotide sequence: TGTGCCGGAGGACTAGCGGGATACAATGAGCAGTTCTTC. This sequence encodes CAGGLAGYNEQFF.

The CDR3 coding sequence is TGTGCCAGCACCCTCGACAGGGGCGGGGGCAATCAGCCCCAGCATTTT. This gives the protein CASTLDRGGGNQPQHF. The chain is built from TRBV7-9 and TRBJ1-5; 8 bases fit TRBD1. This CDR3 comprises 16 residues. Germline-derived CDR1 and CDR2 are SEHNR and FQNEAQ (reference sequence). With V trimmed by 7 bases and J by 2 bases, 10 bases remained unmatched.

V usage is TRBV6-5 and J usage is TRBJ2-7; 7 bases line up with TRBD1. The V gene end was trimmed by 5 bases and the J gene end by 1 base; junction bases not matched to a gene: 5. From germline, CDR1 is MNHEY and CDR2 SVGAGI. The CDR3 has 14 amino acids. CDR3 in amino acids: CASSRDRLSYEQYF. The CDR3 region has the DNA TGTGCCAGCAGTCGGGACAGACTTTCCTACGAGCAGTACTTC.

The chain joins TRBV15 to TRBJ2-3, with 11 nucleotides matching TRBD2. After removal of 5 bases from V and 3 bases from J, the junction contained 4 bases not matched to a gene. The CDR3 covers 15 residues. CDR1 and CDR2 (germline): LNHNV, YYDKDF (reference sequence). The CDR3 loop reads CATSPSGGRTDTQYF. CDR3 DNA sequence: TGTGCCACCAGCCCTAGCGGGGGGCGGACAGATACGCAGTATTTT.

The chain links TRBV28 to TRBJ2-5; D may be TRBD1 (8 bases). CDR3 length equals 20 residues. The ends were cut back, 5 bases at V and 5 bases at J, with 33 bases in the middle. The germline gives CDR1 MDHEN, CDR2 SYDVKM. The CDR3 is CASSGDRTRVGGPSWETQYF. The DNA for the CDR3 is TGTGCCAGCAGTGGGGACAGGACCCGCGTGGGAGGGCCCTCTTGGGAGACCCAGTACTTC.

This chain connects TRBV27 to TRBJ2-3; TRBD2 matches at 9 bases. This CDR3 contains 18 residues. Germline assignment: CDR1 MNHEY and CDR2 SMNVEV (reference sequence). Trimming cost V 2 bases and J 4 bases; bases outside gene matches: 13. The CDR3 region is CASSLAPGGRALPDTQYF. In nucleotides, the CDR3 is TGTGCCAGCAGTTTAGCCCCGGGCGGGAGGGCCCTTCCAGATACGCAGTATTTT.